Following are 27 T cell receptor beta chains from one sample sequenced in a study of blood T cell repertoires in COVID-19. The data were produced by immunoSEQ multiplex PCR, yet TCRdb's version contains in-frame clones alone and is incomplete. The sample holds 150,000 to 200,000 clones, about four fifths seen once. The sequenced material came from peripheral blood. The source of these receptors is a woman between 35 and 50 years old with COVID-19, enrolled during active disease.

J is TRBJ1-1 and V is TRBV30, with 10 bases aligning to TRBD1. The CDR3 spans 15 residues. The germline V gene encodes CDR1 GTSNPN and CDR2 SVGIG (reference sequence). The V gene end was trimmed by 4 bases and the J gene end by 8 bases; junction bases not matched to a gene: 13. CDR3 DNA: TGTGCCTGGACGACCGGGACAGGGGTAGATACAGAAGCTTTCTTT. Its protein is CAWTTGTGVDTEAFF.

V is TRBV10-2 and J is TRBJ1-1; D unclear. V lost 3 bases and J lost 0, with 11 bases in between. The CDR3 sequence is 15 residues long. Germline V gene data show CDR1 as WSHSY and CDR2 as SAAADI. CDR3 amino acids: CASSDLTRMNTEAFF. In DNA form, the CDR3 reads TGCGCCAGCAGTGATTTGACACGGATGAACACTGAAGCTTTCTTT.

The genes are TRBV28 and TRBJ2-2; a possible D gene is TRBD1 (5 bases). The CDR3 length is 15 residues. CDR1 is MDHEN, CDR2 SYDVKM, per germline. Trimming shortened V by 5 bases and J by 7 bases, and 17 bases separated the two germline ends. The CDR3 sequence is CASSTRLDQGGELFF. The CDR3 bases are TGTGCCAGCAGTACCCGGTTAGATCAGGGCGGGGAGCTGTTTTTT.

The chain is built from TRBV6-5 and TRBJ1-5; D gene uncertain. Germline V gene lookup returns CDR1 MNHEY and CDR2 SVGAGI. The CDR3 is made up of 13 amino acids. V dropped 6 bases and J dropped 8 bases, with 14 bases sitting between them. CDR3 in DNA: TGTGCCAGCAGGCGTGATATGCTGGAGCCCCAGCATTTT. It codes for CASRRDMLEPQHF.

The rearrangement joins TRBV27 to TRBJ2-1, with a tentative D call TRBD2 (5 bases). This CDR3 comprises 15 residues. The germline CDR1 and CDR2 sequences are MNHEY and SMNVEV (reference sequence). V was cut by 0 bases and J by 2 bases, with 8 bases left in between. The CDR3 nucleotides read TGTGCCAGCAGTTTATCTGGAGGAGCCTACAATGAGCAGTTCTTC. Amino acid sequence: CASSLSGGAYNEQFF.

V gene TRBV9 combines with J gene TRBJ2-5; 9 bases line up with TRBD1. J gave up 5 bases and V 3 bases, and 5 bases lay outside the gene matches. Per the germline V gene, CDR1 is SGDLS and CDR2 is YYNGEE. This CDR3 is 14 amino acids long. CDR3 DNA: TGTGCCAGCAGCGGGTCCACAGGGGGCGAGACCCAGTACTTC. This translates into CASSGSTGGETQYF. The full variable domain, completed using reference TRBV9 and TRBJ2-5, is DSGVTQTPKHLITATGQRVTLRCSPRSGDLSVYWYQQSLDQGLQFLIQYYNGEERAKGNILERFSAQQFPDLHSELNLSSLELGDSALYFCASSGSTGGETQYFGPGTRLLVL.

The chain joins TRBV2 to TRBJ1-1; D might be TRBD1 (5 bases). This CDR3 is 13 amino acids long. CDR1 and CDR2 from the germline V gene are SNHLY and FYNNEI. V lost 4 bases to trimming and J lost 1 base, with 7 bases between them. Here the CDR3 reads CASSADRNTEAFF. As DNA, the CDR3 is TGTGCCAGCAGTGCCGACAGGAACACTGAAGCTTTCTTT.

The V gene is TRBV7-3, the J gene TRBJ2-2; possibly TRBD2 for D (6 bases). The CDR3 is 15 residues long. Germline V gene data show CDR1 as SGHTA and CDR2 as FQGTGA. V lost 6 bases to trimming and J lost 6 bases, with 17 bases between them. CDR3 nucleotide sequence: TGTGCCAGCAGTTACCGGGGGTGGGGCGCCGGGGAGCTGTTTTTT. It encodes CASSYRGWGAGELFF.

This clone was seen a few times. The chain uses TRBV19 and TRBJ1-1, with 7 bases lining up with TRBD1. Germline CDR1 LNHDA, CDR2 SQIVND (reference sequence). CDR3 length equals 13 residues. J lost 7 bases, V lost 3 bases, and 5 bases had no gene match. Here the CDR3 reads CASSMDRPNEAFF. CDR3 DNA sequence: TGTGCCAGTAGTATGGACAGGCCCAATGAAGCTTTCTTT.

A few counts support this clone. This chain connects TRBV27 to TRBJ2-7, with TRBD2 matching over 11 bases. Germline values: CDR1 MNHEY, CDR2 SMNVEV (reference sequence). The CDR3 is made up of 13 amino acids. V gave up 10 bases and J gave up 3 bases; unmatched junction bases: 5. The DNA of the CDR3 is TGTGCCAACCAGACTAGCGGGAACTACGAGCAGTACTTC. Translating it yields CANQTSGNYEQYF.

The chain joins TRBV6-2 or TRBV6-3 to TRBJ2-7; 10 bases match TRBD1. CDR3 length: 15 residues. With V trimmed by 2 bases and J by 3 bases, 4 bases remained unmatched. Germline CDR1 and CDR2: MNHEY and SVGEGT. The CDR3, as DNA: TGTGCCAGCAGTTACACCGGGACAGGGGTCTACGAGCAGTACTTC. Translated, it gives CASSYTGTGVYEQYF.

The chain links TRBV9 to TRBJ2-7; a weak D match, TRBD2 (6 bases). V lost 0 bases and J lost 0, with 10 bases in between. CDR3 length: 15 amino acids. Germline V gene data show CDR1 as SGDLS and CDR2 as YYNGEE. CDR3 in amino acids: CASSVGAGSSYEQYF. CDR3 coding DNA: TGTGCCAGCAGCGTAGGGGCGGGAAGCTCCTACGAGCAGTACTTC.

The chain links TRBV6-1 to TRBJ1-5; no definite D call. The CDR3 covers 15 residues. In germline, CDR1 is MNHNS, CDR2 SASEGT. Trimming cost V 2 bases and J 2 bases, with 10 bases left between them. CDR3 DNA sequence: TGTGCCAGCAGTGAAAGCCCCCCGGGCAATCAGCCCCAGCATTTT. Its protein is CASSESPPGNQPQHF.

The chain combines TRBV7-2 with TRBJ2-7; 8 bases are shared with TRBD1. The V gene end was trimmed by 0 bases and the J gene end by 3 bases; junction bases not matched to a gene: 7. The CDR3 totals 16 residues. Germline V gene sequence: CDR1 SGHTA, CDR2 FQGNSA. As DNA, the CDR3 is TGTGCCAGCAGCTTAGCCCAAGGGACAGGCAACTACGAGCAGTACGTC. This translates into CASSLAQGTGNYEQYV.

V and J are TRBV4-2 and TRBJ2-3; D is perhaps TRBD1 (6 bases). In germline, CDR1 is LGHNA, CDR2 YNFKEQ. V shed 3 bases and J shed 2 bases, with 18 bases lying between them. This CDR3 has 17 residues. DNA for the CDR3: TGTGCCAGCAGCCATCCAACAGGGAATCGAGTCACAGATACGCAGTATTTT. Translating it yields CASSHPTGNRVTDTQYF.

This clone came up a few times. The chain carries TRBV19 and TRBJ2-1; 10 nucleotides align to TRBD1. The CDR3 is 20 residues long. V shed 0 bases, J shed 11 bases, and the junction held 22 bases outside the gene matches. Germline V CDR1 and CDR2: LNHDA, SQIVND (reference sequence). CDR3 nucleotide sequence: TGTGCCAGTAGTATAGATCTCGGAGACAGGGGGCGCATGTCACGATATAAGCAGTTCTTC. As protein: CASSIDLGDRGRMSRYKQFF.

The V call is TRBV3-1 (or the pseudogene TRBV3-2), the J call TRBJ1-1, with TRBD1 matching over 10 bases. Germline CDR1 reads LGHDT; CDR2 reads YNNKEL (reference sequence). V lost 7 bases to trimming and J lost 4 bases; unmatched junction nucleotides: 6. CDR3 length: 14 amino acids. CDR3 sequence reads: CASNDRGLGTEAFF. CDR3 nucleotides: TGTGCCAGCAATGACAGGGGGCTAGGCACTGAAGCTTTCTTT.

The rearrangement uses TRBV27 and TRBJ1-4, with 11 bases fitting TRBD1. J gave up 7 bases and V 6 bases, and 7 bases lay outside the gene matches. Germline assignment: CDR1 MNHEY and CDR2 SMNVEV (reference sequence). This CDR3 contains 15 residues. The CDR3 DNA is TGTGCCAGCAGAAAACTTGGGACAGGGGGTGAAAAACTGTTTTTT. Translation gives CASRKLGTGGEKLFF.

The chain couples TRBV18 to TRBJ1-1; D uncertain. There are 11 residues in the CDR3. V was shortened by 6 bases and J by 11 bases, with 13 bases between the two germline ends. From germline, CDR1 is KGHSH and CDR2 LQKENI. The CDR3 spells CASSGDSMAFF. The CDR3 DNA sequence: TGTGCCAGCTCCGGTGACTCCATGGCTTTCTTT.

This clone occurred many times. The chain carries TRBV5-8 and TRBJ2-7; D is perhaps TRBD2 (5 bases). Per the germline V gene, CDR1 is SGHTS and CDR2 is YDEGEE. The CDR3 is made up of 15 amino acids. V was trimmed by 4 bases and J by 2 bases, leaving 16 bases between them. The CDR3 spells CASSPGSHPAYEQYF. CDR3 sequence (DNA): TGTGCCAGCAGCCCGGGGTCCCACCCCGCCTACGAGCAGTACTTC.

Here the CDR3 DNA reads TGTGCCAGTAGTAGGGGGGGACTGGGACCCCTCTACGAGCAGTACTTC. It is translated as CASSRGGLGPLYEQYF. The rearrangement links TRBV19 to TRBJ2-7, with 7 bases fitting TRBD2. The CDR3 has 16 residues. Germline CDR1 is LNHDA and CDR2 is SQIVND (reference sequence). V shed 4 bases and J 3 bases; nucleotides not matched to a gene: 12.

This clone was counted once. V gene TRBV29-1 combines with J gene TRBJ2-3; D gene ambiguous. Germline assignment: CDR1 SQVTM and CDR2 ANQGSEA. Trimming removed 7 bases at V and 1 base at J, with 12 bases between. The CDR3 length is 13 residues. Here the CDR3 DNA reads TGCAGCGCAGTGAGTGGGCGCACAGATACGCAGTATTTT. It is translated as CSAVSGRTDTQYF.

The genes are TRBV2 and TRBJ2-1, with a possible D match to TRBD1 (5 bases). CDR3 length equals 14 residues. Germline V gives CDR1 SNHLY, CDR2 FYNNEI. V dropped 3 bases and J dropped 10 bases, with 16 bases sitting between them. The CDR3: CASSDLRVTEEQFF. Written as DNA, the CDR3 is TGTGCCAGCAGTGACCTCAGGGTGACCGAAGAGCAGTTCTTC.

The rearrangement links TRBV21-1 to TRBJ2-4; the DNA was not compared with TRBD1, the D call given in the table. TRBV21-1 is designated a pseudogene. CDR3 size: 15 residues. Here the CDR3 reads CASSSTGEPKNIQYF. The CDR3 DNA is TGTGCCAGCAGCTCCACAGGAGAACCCAAAAACATTCAGTACTTC.

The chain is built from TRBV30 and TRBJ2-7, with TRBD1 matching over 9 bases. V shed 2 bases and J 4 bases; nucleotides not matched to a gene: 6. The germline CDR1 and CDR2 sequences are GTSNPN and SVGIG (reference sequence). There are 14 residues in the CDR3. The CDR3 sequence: CAWSPHRGRYEQYF. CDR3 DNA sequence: TGTGCCTGGAGTCCTCACAGGGGGCGGTACGAGCAGTACTTC.

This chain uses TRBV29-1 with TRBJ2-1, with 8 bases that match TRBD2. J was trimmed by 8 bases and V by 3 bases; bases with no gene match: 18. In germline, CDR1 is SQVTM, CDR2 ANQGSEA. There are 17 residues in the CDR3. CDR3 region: CSVESGQGLVGGDEQFF. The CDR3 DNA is TGCAGCGTTGAGTCGGGCCAGGGACTAGTCGGAGGGGATGAGCAGTTCTTC.

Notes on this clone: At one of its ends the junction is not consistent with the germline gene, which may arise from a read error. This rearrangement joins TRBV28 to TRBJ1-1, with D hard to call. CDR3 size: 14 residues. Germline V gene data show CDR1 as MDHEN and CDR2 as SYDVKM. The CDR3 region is CASKGGEANTEAFF. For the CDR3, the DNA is TGTGCCAGCAAGGGAGGTGAAGCGAACACTGAAGCCTTCTTT.